One and the same sample provided the 6 T cell receptor beta chains below, sequenced in a study of Ad26.COV2.S vaccination and SARS-CoV-2 variants. Data came from immunoSEQ multiplex PCR; TCRdb stores just in-frame clones and leaves some out. The sample carries around 300,000 clones, roughly 90% recorded once. This sample's treatment: about 20 received Ad26.COV2.S at low or high dose, single or two shots; 5 received placebo; per-sample allocation not given. The samples were gathered on day 63 after the first injection of vaccine or placebo. Sequencing used peripheral blood, obtained in a trial of Ad26.COV2.S vaccine versus placebo. Receptor source: a person between 18 and 60 years old who received the Ad26.COV2.S COVID-19 vaccine or a placebo.

The chain has TRBV19 and TRBJ1-2; D perhaps matches TRBD1 (5 bases). V was clipped by 6 bases and J by 7 bases, with 21 bases between them. This CDR3 is built from 15 residues. Germline CDR1 LNHDA, CDR2 SQIVND (reference sequence). CDR3 nucleotides: TGTGCCAGTAGCGACCGGGACCGTCGTTATATTGGCTACACCTTC. Residues: CASSDRDRRYIGYTF.

The chain carries TRBV4-3 and TRBJ2-7, with a tentative D call TRBD1 (7 bases). V dropped 0 bases and J dropped 6 bases, with 15 bases sitting between them. This CDR3 has 15 amino acids. The germline CDR1 and CDR2 sequences are LGHNA and YSLEER. CDR3 loop: CASSQENRGGVEQYF. The CDR3 DNA reads as TGCGCCAGCAGCCAAGAGAACAGGGGAGGCGTCGAGCAGTACTTC.

V is TRBV12-3 or TRBV12-4 and J is TRBJ1-3; D uncertain. CDR3 length: 12 residues. V was cut by 1 base and J by 3 bases, with 1 base left in between. This CDR3 reads CASSLDGNTIYF. In DNA, the CDR3 is TGTGCCAGCAGTTTAGATGGAAACACCATATATTTT.

Concerning this clone itself: The same CDR3 is also encoded by other DNA sequences in this sample. The V gene is TRBV18, the J gene TRBJ2-2; D ambiguous. Between the trimmed V and J ends, which lost 3 bases and 2 bases, there was a span of 7 bases. The CDR3 totals 14 residues. The germline CDR1 and CDR2 sequences are KGHSH and LQKENI. As DNA, the CDR3 is TGTGCCAGCTCACCGCCAGGAAACACCGGGGAGCTGTTTTTT. Translation gives CASSPPGNTGELFF. The full variable domain, rest sourced from reference TRBV18 and TRBJ2-2, is NAGVMQNPRHLVRRRGQEARLRCSPMKGHSHVYWYRQLPEEGLKFMVYLQKENIIDESGMPKERFSAEFPKEGPSILRIQQVVRGDSAAYFCASSPPGNTGELFFGEGSRLTVL.

CDR3 nucleotide sequence: TGTGCCAGCAGCTTGGGTGATGAAGCTTTCTTT. Translated: CASSLGDEAFF. The V gene is TRBV5-6, the J gene TRBJ1-1; D ambiguous. Germline-derived CDR1 and CDR2 are SGHDT and YYEEEE. Trimming removed 0 bases from V and 7 bases from J, with 4 bases in between. The CDR3 contains 11 residues.

The chain employs TRBV7-9 and TRBJ1-1; a possible D gene is TRBD1 (5 bases). Germline CDR1 reads SEHNR; CDR2 reads FQNEAQ (reference sequence). Trimming took 3 bases from V and 4 from J, leaving 12 bases between them. There are 14 residues in the CDR3. CDR3 protein: CASSLDVRGTEAFF. The CDR3 nucleotides read TGTGCCAGCAGCTTGGACGTAAGGGGCACTGAAGCTTTCTTT.